This T cell receptor beta chain was sequenced for a study of patients and donors after allogeneic stem cell transplantation. MiXCR, applied by TCRdb to the RT-PCR reads, yields one record per CDR3 protein. Of about a million distinct CDR3 sequences detected, approximately 18% appear once; the ten largest clones hold 5% to 6.5%. Germline V gives CDR1 MNHEY, CDR2 SVGEGT. This CDR3 region has 11 residues. The junction had 5 bases not matched to a gene; V was cut back by 5 bases and J by 15 bases. The TCR sequence derives from a human donor who was either an allogeneic HSCT recipient or a stem cell or donor lymphocyte infusion donor (not recorded which). It is not recorded whose cells these are; they may come from a transplant donor. Sequencing was carried out using blood, either unsorted or a sorted T cell fraction (not recorded which). The chain uses TRBV6-2 or TRBV6-3 and TRBJ1-5, with 9 bases matching TRBD1. CDR3 sequence (DNA): TGTGCCAGCAGTCCCGGGACAGGGTTGCATTTT. This translates into CASSPGTGLHF.